The clone carrying this T cell receptor beta chain has a single count. V was pared by 6 bases and J by 4 bases, with 9 bases of the junction left unmatched. The CDR3 contains 15 residues. The germline CDR1 and CDR2 sequences are MGHRA and YSYEKL. This sample was included in a study of blood T cell repertoires in COVID-19. About the study: Nucleic acid was either cDNA or gDNA, and it came from T cells, B-cell-depleted T cells, or PBMCs.

Methods used by the authors: Nucleated cell number was recorded as an estimate derived from reference gene primer amplification. Sequenced by immunoSEQ multiplex PCR; TCRdb stores in-frame clones only, minus some. From that table come the V and J calls and clone size; the DNA was used to work out D and trimming. The data hold about 190,000 clones, with about nine tenths observed a single time. The sample taken for sequencing was peripheral blood. This receptor was taken from a man under 40 with acute or convalescent COVID-19. The chain carries TRBV4-1 and TRBJ2-1, with TRBD2 identical over 7 bases. The CDR3 spells CASRVLGLPYNEQFF. The CDR3, as DNA: TGCGCCAGCAGAGTCCTGGGACTACCTTACAATGAGCAGTTCTTC.